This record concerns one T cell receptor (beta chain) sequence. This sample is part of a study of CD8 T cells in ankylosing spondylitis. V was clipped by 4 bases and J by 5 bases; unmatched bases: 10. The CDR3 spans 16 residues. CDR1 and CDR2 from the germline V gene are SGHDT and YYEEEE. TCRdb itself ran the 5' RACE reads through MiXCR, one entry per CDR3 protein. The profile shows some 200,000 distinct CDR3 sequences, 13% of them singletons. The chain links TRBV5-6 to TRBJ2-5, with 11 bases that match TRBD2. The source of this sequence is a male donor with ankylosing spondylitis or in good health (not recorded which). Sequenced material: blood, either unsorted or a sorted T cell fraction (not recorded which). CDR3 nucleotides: TGTGCCAGCAGCCTGGCTTTAGCTAGCGGGAGGGAGACCCAGTACTTC. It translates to CASSLALASGRETQYF.